A single sample gave rise to the 8 T cell receptor beta chains below, sequenced in a study of control samples from healthy donors and cancer patients. Sequenced by immunoSEQ multiplex PCR; TCRdb stores in-frame clones only, minus some. The sample lists more than 150,000 clones, roughly 90% occurring once. The specimen sequenced was blood. The receptors stem from a young woman in good health.

The chain is built from TRBV7-9 and TRBJ2-2, with TRBD2 matching 9 bases. The CDR3 is 15 residues long. Germline CDR1 is SEHNR and CDR2 is FQNEAQ (reference sequence). Trimming cost V 7 bases and J 6 bases; bases outside gene matches: 9. The CDR3 sequence: CASIVAGARAGELFF. Written as DNA, the CDR3 is TGTGCCAGCATCGTAGCGGGAGCAAGGGCCGGGGAGCTGTTTTTT.

The V call is TRBV5-1, the J call TRBJ2-7; D tentatively fits TRBD1 or TRBD2 (5 bases each). CDR1 SGHRS and CDR2 YFSETQ come from the germline V gene. Trimming pared 4 bases from V and 6 bases from J, leaving 26 bases between. The CDR3 runs to 17 residues. This CDR3 is CASSPWTWDPTLGEQYF. The CDR3 bases are TGCGCCAGCAGCCCTTGGACCTGGGACCCCACCTTGGGCGAGCAGTACTTC.

The chain uses TRBV19 and TRBJ2-1; D gene uncertain. This CDR3 has 15 amino acids. Trimming left V 3 bases short and J 0 bases short, with 9 bases between. Germline CDR1 is LNHDA and CDR2 is SQIVND (reference sequence). The CDR3 nucleotides read TGTGCCAGTAGTATGTGGGCGGCCTCCTACAATGAGCAGTTCTTC. This sequence encodes CASSMWAASYNEQFF.

The CDR3 nucleotides are TGTGCCAGCTCACCACAGGGAAGGGTCGGGAATGAAAAACTGTTTTTT. Residues: CASSPQGRVGNEKLFF. The chain recombines TRBV18 with TRBJ1-4; D remains ambiguous. Germline V gene data show CDR1 as KGHSH and CDR2 as LQKENI. Trimming cost V 1 base and J 5 bases, with 14 bases left between them. The length of the CDR3 is 16 residues.

The V call is TRBV7-2, the J call TRBJ1-1; maybe TRBD1 (5 bases). V lost 4 bases, J lost 4 bases, and 13 bases lay in between. Germline V gene data show CDR1 as SGHTA and CDR2 as FQGNSA. The CDR3 loop spans 14 amino acids. CDR3 sequence reads: CASSSQRGSTEAFF. Here the CDR3 DNA reads TGTGCCAGCAGCTCCCAAAGGGGTAGCACTGAAGCTTTCTTT. The variable domain in full, with the rest retrieved from reference TRBV7-2 and TRBJ1-1, is GAGVSQSPSNKVTEKGKDVELRCDPISGHTALYWYRQSLGQGLEFLIYFQGNSAPDKSGLPSDRFSAERTGGSVSTLTIQRTQQEDSAVYLCASSSQRGSTEAFFGQGTRLTVV.

The chain employs TRBV3-1 (or the pseudogene TRBV3-2) and TRBJ2-5; 7 bases align to TRBD2. J gave up 4 bases and V 1 base, and 6 bases lay outside the gene matches. The CDR3 has 15 amino acids. Germline CDR1 is LGHDT and CDR2 is YNNKEL (reference sequence). CDR3 sequence reads: CASSQAGGSGETQYF. The CDR3 nucleotides are TGTGCCAGCAGCCAAGCGGGGGGATCGGGAGAGACCCAGTACTTC.

This rearrangement joins TRBV7-3 to TRBJ1-1; possible D gene TRBD1, 6 bases. Germline V gene sequence: CDR1 SGHTA, CDR2 FQGTGA. This CDR3 spans 15 amino acids. The V and J ends lost 0 bases and 5 bases respectively, with 13 bases between them. CDR3 in amino acids: CASSLTGGVGTEAFF. The CDR3 bases are TGTGCCAGCAGCTTAACAGGGGGGGTAGGTACTGAAGCTTTCTTT.

This chain links TRBV7-9 with TRBJ2-5; D gene ambiguous. Germline V gene data show CDR1 as SEHNR and CDR2 as FQNEAQ (reference sequence). This CDR3 is built from 13 residues. V lost 5 bases and J 5 bases, leaving 12 bases between the germline ends. This chain's CDR3 is CASSRVDLETQYF. CDR3 sequence (DNA): TGTGCCAGCAGCCGAGTTGATTTGGAGACCCAGTACTTC.